Given below is one TCR beta chain in context. The antigen is undetermined. The assay was immunoSEQ multiplex PCR, and TCRdb's table has in-frame clones only and misses some. This table has about 46,000 clones, around nine tenths appearing once. These data originate in a study of OX40 agonist ivuxolimab in advanced cancers. For the study at large: Eligibility admitted prior anti-PD-1, anti-PD-L1 or anti-CTLA-4 therapy; around 42% had some.

Regarding the study as a whole: Among T cells, CD8+ cells averaged more expanded clones than CD4+ cells.

The sample consisted of CD4+ or CD8+ T cells sorted from blood, taken in a trial of the OX40 agonist ivuxolimab. The receptor was derived from an adult with an advanced solid tumor such as melanoma, head and neck, liver or kidney cancer.

CDR3 nucleotides: TGCGCCAGCAGTGATAGGGCACACCAAACCTACGAGCAGTACTTC. This translates into CASSDRAHQTYEQYF. The chain is built from TRBV10-2 and TRBJ2-5; no definite D call. The J call may not be correct, given that the DNA end is closer to TRBJ2-7. Germline CDR1 WSHSY, CDR2 SAAADI. The CDR3 is 15 amino acids.